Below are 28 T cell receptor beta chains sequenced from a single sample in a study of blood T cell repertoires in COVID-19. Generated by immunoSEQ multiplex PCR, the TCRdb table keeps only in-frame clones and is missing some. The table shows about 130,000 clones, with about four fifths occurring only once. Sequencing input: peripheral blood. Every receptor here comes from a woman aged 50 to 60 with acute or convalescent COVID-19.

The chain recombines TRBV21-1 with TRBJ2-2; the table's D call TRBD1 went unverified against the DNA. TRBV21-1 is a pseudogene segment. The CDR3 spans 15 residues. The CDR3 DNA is TGTGCCAGCTCAAACCCCAGGCGTCTGACCGGGGAGCTGTTTTTT. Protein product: CASSNPRRLTGELFF.

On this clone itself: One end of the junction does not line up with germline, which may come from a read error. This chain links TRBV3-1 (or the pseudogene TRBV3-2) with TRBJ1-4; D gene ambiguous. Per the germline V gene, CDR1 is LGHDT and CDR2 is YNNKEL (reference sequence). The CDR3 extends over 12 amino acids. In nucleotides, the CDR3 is TGTGCCAGCAGCCAAGTTCCAGAAAGACTGTTTTTT. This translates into CASSQVPERLFF.

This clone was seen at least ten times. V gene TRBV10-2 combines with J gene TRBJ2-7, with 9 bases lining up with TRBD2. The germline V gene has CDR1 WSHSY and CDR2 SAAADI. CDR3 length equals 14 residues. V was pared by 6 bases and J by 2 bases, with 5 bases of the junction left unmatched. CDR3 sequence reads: CASRMASGAYEQYF. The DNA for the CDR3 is TGCGCCAGCAGGATGGCTAGCGGGGCCTACGAGCAGTACTTC.

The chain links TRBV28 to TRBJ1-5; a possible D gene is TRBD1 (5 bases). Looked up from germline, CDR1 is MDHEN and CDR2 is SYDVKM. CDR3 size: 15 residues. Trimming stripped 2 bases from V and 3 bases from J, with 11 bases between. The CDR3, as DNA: TGTGCCAGCAGTTTAAAAGGACAAGTCAATCAGCCCCAGCATTTT. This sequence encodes CASSLKGQVNQPQHF.

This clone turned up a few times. The CDR3 spells CASSLGTGYTEAFF. CDR3 nucleotides: TGTGCCAGTAGTCTCGGGACAGGGTACACTGAAGCTTTCTTT. The chain carries TRBV19 and TRBJ1-1, with 9 nucleotides matching TRBD1. Germline V lookup: CDR1 LNHDA, CDR2 SQIVND (reference sequence). The CDR3 totals 14 residues. J was trimmed by 3 bases and V by 5 bases; bases with no gene match: 4. The full variable domain, its missing parts supplied by reference TRBV19 and TRBJ1-1, is DGGITQSPKYLFRKEGQNVTLSCEQNLNHDAMYWYRQDPGQGLRLIYYSQIVNDFQKGDIAEGYSVSREKKESFPLTVTSAQKNPTAFYLCASSLGTGYTEAFFGQGTRLTVV.

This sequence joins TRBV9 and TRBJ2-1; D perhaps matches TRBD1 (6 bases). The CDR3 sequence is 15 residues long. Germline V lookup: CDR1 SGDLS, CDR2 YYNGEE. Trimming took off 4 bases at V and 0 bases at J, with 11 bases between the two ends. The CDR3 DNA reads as TGTGCCAGCAGCCAACAGGGAAACTCCTACAATGAGCAGTTCTTC. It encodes CASSQQGNSYNEQFF.

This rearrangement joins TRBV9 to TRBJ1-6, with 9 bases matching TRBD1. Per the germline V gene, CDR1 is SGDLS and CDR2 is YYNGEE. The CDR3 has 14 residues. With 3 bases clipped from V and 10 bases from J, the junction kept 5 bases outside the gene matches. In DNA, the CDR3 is TGTGCCAGCAGCGCCCGACAGGGGGGGTCACCCCTCCACTTT. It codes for CASSARQGGSPLHF. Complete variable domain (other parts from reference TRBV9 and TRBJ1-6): DSGVTQTPKHLITATGQRVTLRCSPRSGDLSVYWYQQSLDQGLQFLIQYYNGEERAKGNILERFSAQQFPDLHSELNLSSLELGDSALYFCASSARQGGSPLHFGNGTRLTVT.

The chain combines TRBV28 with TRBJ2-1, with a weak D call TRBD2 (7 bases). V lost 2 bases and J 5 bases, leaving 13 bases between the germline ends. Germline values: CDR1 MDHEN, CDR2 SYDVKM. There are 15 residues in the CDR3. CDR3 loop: CASSLAGARDNEQFF. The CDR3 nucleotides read TGTGCCAGCAGTTTAGCGGGGGCGAGGGACAATGAGCAGTTCTTC.

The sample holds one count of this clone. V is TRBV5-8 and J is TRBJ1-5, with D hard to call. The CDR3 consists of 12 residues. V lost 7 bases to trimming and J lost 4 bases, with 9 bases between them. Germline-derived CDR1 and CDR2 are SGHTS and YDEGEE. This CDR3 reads CASGRWNQPQHF. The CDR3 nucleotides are TGTGCCAGCGGGCGATGGAATCAGCCCCAGCATTTT.

In DNA, the CDR3 is TGTGCCAGCAGCCCTAGGGGGTCTAATGAAAAACTGTTTTTT. This gives the protein CASSPRGSNEKLFF. This rearrangement joins TRBV3-1 (or the pseudogene TRBV3-2) to TRBJ1-4; D perhaps matches TRBD1 (6 bases). This CDR3 has 14 amino acids. CDR1 is LGHDT and CDR2 is YNNKEL in the germline V gene (reference sequence). Trimming took 4 bases from V and 3 from J, leaving 9 bases between them.

This CDR3 reads CASSIIGSNEKLFF. In DNA form, the CDR3 reads TGTGCCAGTAGTATAATCGGTTCCAATGAAAAACTGTTTTTT. The V and J genes are TRBV19 and TRBJ1-4; no reliable D call. There are 14 residues in the CDR3. Trimming left V 2 bases short and J 5 bases short, with 9 bases between. In germline, CDR1 is LNHDA, CDR2 SQIVND (reference sequence).

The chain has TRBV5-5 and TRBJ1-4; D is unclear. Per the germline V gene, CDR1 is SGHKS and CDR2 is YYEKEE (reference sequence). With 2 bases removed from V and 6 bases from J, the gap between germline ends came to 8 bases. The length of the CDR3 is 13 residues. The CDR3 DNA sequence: TGTGCCAGCAGCTTTAAACCGGATGAAAAACTGTTTTTT. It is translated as CASSFKPDEKLFF.

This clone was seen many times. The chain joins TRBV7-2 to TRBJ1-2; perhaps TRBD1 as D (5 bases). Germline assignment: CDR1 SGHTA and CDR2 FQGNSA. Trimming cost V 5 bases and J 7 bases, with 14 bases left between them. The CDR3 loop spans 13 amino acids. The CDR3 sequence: CASSPRSGTGYTF. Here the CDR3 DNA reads TGTGCCAGCAGCCCAAGGAGCGGGACTGGCTACACCTTC.

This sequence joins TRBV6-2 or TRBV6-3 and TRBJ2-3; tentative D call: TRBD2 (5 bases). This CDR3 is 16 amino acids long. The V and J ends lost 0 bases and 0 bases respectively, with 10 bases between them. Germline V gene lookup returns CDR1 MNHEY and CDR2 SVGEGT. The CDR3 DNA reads TGTGCCAGCAGTTACTCATGGACTGGAAGCACAGATACGCAGTATTTT. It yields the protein CASSYSWTGSTDTQYF.

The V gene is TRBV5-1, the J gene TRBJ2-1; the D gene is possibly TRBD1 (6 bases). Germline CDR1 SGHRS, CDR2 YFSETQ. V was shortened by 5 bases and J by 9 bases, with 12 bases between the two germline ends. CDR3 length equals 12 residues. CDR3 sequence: CASSLGAGEQFF. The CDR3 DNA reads TGCGCCAGCAGTCTGGGGGCTGGTGAGCAGTTCTTC.

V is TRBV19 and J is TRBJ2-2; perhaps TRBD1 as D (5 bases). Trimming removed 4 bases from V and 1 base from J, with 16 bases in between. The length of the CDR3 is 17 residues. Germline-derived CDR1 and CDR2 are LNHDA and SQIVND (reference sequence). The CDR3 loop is CASSTNRMWQNTGELFF. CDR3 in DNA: TGTGCCAGTAGTACCAACAGGATGTGGCAGAACACCGGGGAGCTGTTTTTT.

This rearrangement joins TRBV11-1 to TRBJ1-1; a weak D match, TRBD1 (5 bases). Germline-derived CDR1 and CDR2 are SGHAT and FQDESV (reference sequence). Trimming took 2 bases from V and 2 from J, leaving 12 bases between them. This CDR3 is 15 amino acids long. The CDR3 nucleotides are TGTGCCAGCAGCTTAATGCGGGGCGGCAACACTGAAGCTTTCTTT. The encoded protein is CASSLMRGGNTEAFF.

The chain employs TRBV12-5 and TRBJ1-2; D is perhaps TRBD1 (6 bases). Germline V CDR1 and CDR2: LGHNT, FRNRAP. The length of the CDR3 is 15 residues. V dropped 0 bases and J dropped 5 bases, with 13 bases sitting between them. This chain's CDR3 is CASGLVAGVGYGYTF. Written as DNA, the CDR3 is TGTGCTAGTGGTTTGGTGGCAGGGGTTGGGTATGGCTACACCTTC.

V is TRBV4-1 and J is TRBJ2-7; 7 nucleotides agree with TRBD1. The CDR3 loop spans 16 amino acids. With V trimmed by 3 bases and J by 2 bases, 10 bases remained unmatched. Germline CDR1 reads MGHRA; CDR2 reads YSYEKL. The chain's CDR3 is CASSHLFRDRTYEQYF. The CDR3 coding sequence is TGCGCCAGCAGCCACCTATTCCGGGACAGAACCTACGAGCAGTACTTC.

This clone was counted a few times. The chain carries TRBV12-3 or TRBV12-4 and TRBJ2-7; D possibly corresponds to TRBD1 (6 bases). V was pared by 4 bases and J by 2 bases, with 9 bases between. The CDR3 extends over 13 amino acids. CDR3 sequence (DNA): TGTGCCAGCAGTTCCGGACAGCCCTACGAGCAGTACTTC. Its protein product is CASSSGQPYEQYF.

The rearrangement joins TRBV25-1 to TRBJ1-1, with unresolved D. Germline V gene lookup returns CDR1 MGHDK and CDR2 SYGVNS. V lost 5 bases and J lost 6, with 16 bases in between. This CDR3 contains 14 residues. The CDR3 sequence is CASSYRGSSPEAFF. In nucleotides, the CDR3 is TGTGCCAGCAGTTACCGGGGAAGTAGCCCTGAAGCTTTCTTT. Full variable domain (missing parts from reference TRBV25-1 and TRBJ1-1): EADIYQTPRYLVIGTGKKITLECSQTMGHDKMYWYQQDPGMELHLIHYSYGVNSTEKGDLSSESTVSRIRTEHFPLTLESARPSHTSQYLCASSYRGSSPEAFFGQGTRLTVV.

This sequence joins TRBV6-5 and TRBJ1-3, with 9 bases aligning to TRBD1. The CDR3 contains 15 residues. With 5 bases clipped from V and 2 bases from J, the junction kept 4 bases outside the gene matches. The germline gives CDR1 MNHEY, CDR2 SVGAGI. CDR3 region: CASSPDRGPGNTIYF. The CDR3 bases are TGTGCCAGCAGTCCGGACAGGGGCCCTGGAAACACCATATATTTT.

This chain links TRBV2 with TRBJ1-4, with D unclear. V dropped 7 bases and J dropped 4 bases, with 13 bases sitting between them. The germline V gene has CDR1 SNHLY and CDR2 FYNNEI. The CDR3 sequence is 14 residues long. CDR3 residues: CASIPAVDNEKLFF. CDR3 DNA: TGTGCCAGCATCCCCGCGGTGGATAATGAAAAACTGTTTTTT.

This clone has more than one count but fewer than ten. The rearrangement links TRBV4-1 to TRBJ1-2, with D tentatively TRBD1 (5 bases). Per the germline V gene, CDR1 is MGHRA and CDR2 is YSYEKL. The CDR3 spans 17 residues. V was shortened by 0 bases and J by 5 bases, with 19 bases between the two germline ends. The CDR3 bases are TGCGCCAGCAGCCAAGACGAAAGTTTTGGCAGGGAATATGGCTACACCTTC. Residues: CASSQDESFGREYGYTF.

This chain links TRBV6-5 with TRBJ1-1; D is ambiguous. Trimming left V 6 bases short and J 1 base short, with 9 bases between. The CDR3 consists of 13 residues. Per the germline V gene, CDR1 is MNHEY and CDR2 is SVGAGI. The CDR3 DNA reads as TGTGCCAGCAGCCAACAACCGAACACTGAAGCTTTCTTT. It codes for CASSQQPNTEAFF.

The CDR3 reads CASSLDRGVNTEAFF. DNA for the CDR3: TGTGCCAGCAGCTTGGACAGGGGGGTGAACACTGAAGCTTTCTTT. V is TRBV5-4 and J is TRBJ1-1, with 8 bases identical to TRBD1. Unmatched junction bases numbered 1, after V lost 0 bases and J lost 0 bases. This CDR3 is 15 amino acids long. CDR1 and CDR2 from the germline V gene are SGHNT and YYREEE (reference sequence).

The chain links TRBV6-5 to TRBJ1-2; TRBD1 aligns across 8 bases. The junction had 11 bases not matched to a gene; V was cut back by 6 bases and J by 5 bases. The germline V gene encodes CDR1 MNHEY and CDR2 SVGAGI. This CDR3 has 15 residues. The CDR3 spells CASSYSADRDYGYTF. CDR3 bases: TGTGCCAGCAGCTATTCGGCGGACAGGGATTATGGCTACACCTTC.

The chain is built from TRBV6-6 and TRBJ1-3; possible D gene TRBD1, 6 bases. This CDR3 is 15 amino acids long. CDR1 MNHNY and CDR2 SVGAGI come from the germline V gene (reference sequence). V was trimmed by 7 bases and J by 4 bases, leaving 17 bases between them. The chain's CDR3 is CASNVRGAEGNTIYF. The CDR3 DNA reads TGTGCCAGCAACGTACGGGGGGCTGAGGGAAACACCATATATTTT.